A single sample is the source of the 32 T cell receptor beta chains below, sequenced in a study of T cells after yellow fever vaccination. TCRdb re-analysed the 5' RACE reads in MiXCR, keeping a single row per CDR3 protein. The sample consists of some 320,000 distinct CDR3 sequences, approximately 4.5% of them appearing once. The sample consisted of PBMCs, taken 15 days after the yellow fever booster vaccination. These receptors were obtained from a man aged 18 to 30 who received the YFV17D yellow fever vaccine.

This rearrangement joins TRBV19 to TRBJ1-2; no reliable D call. The V gene's germline CDR1 is LNHDA and CDR2 SQIVND (reference sequence). Trimming took 10 bases from V and 10 from J, leaving 7 bases between them. This CDR3 spans 8 amino acids. The CDR3 coding sequence is TGTGCCACCAGTGACTACACCTTC. Its translation: CATSDYTF.

This clonotype was found a few times. The rearrangement joins TRBV6-5 to TRBJ1-2; D might be TRBD1 (5 bases). V was trimmed by 0 bases and J by 7 bases, leaving 12 bases between them. This CDR3 is 14 amino acids long. CDR1 is MNHEY, CDR2 SVGAGI, per germline. CDR3 sequence (DNA): TGTGCCAGCAGTTACTCGATTGGCAGGGTTGGCTACACCTTC. It translates to CASSYSIGRVGYTF.

In this sample, this clonotype turned up a few times. The chain links TRBV13 to TRBJ2-2, with D maybe TRBD2 (5 bases). The CDR3 totals 15 residues. The germline V gene encodes CDR1 PRHDT and CDR2 FYEKMQ (reference sequence). The V gene lost 0 bases and the J gene lost 8 bases, with 13 bases spanning the gap. CDR3 nucleotide sequence: TGTGCCAGCAGCTTAGGTCAACTAGGCGCTGGGGAGCTGTTTTTT. Its translation: CASSLGQLGAGELFF.

This clonotype was found many times. The V and J genes are TRBV3-1 and TRBJ2-7, with no clear D. Per germline, CDR1 LGHDT and CDR2 YNNKEL (reference sequence). V lost 3 bases, J lost 3 bases, and 9 bases lay in between. This CDR3 has 13 amino acids. CDR3 bases: TGTGCCAGCAGCCAGGGTGCCAACTACGAGCAGTACTTC. It encodes CASSQGANYEQYF.

In this sample, this clonotype turned up many times. V gene TRBV7-2 combines with J gene TRBJ2-5; tentatively, D is TRBD1 or TRBD2 (5 bases each). This CDR3 spans 12 amino acids. Trimming took off 10 bases at V and 5 bases at J, with 14 bases between the two ends. The germline V gene has CDR1 SGHTA and CDR2 FQGNSA. CDR3 loop: CAISPGAETQYF. CDR3 bases: TGTGCCATAAGTCCCGGGGCGGAGACCCAGTACTTC.

The chain uses TRBV12-2 and TRBJ1-4. TRBV12-2 is shown as a pseudogene. The CDR3 is 14 amino acids. CDR3 amino acids: CASRLEIGQEKLFF. In DNA, the CDR3 is TGTGCAAGTCGCTTGGAGATTGGGCAGGAAAAACTGTTTTTT.

This clonotype was seen a few times. The chain joins TRBV30 to TRBJ2-7; 8 bases agree with TRBD1. Germline V lookup: CDR1 GTSNPN, CDR2 SVGIG (reference sequence). CDR3 length: 14 amino acids. J gave up 3 bases and V 3 bases, and 7 bases lay outside the gene matches. CDR3 residues: CAWSLAGTGYEQYF. The CDR3 nucleotides read TGTGCCTGGAGCTTAGCCGGGACAGGCTACGAGCAGTACTTC.

The chain carries TRBV5-1 and TRBJ2-2; no clear D. In germline, CDR1 is SGHRS, CDR2 YFSETQ. The CDR3 totals 16 residues. Trimming left V 0 bases short and J 4 bases short, with 13 bases between. CDR3 nucleotide sequence: TGCGCCAGCAGCTTGGTAGGCCGGACGGGCACCGGGGAGCTGTTTTTT. Protein product: CASSLVGRTGTGELFF.

This clonotype has just a few counts. The chain has TRBV20-1 and TRBJ1-1; D possibly corresponds to TRBD1 (5 bases). The V gene's germline CDR1 is DFQATT and CDR2 SNEGSKA (reference sequence). V was clipped by 5 bases and J by 0 bases, with 22 bases between them. This CDR3 has 17 residues. CDR3 amino acids: CSADRGPQGVMNTEAFF. CDR3 nucleotide sequence: TGCAGTGCTGATCGGGGCCCCCAGGGAGTCATGAACACTGAAGCTTTCTTT.

The rearrangement uses TRBV5-1 and TRBJ1-4; no definite D call. This CDR3 contains 14 residues. The germline V and J ends were trimmed by 0 bases and 8 bases, with 11 bases remaining between them. Germline CDR1 reads SGHRS; CDR2 reads YFSETQ. The CDR3 loop reads CASSLGQTAEKLFF. Written as DNA, the CDR3 is TGCGCCAGCAGCTTGGGTCAAACGGCGGAAAAACTGTTTTTT.

In its sample, this clonotype was seen many times. This sequence joins TRBV5-1 and TRBJ2-1; D possibly uses TRBD1 or TRBD2 (5 bases each). V dropped 3 bases and J dropped 2 bases, with 9 bases sitting between them. This CDR3 region has 14 residues. CDR1 and CDR2 (germline): SGHRS, YFSETQ. CDR3 nucleotides: TGCGCCAGCAGCTCAAGGGACCCCTACAATGAGCAGTTCTTC. This encodes CASSSRDPYNEQFF.

In this sample, this clonotype turned up many times. The chain carries TRBV7-6 and TRBJ1-1; TRBD1 matches at 9 bases. V shed 8 bases and J 4 bases; nucleotides not matched to a gene: 17. CDR1 SGHVS and CDR2 FNYEAQ come from the germline V gene. The CDR3 has 17 residues. The DNA for the CDR3 is TGTGCCAGCTCACAAACAGGGGGCGATCGCTCCGTCACTGAAGCTTTCTTT. Protein sequence: CASSQTGGDRSVTEAFF. Variable domain in full (rest from reference TRBV7-6 and TRBJ1-1): GAGVSQSPRYKVTKRGQDVALRCDPISGHVSLYWYRQALGQGPEFLTYFNYEAQQDKSGLPNDRFSAERPEGSISTLTIQRTEQRDSAMYRCASSQTGGDRSVTEAFFGQGTRLTVV.

This chain connects TRBV5-1 to TRBJ1-4; the D gene is possibly TRBD1 (5 bases). The germline CDR1 and CDR2 sequences are SGHRS and YFSETQ. The CDR3 length is 13 residues. V lost 0 bases, J lost 8 bases, and 8 bases lay in between. CDR3 DNA: TGCGCCAGCAGCTTGGCGGGGGAGGAAAAACTGTTTTTT. It is translated as CASSLAGEEKLFF.

The chain links TRBV7-2 to TRBJ2-3; possibly TRBD1 for D (6 bases). With 5 bases removed from V and 11 bases from J, the gap between germline ends came to 14 bases. The length of the CDR3 is 12 residues. Per the germline V gene, CDR1 is SGHTA and CDR2 is FQGNSA. CDR3 region: CASSTTQGQQYF. For the CDR3, the DNA is TGTGCCAGCAGCACAACACAGGGACAGCAGTATTTT.

This clonotype was observed many times. The rearrangement links TRBV20-1 to TRBJ2-7; 8 positions match TRBD1. Germline V lookup: CDR1 DFQATT, CDR2 SNEGSKA (reference sequence). Trimming cost V 6 bases and J 4 bases; bases outside gene matches: 11. CDR3 length equals 14 residues. The CDR3 reads CSAKGQGSPYEQYV. The CDR3 coding sequence is TGCAGTGCAAAAGGACAGGGATCCCCTTACGAGCAGTACGTC.

The table lists this clonotype with a few counts. The chain is built from TRBV7-2 and TRBJ2-2, with TRBD2 as a possible D gene (7 bases). CDR3 size: 15 residues. CDR1 and CDR2 (germline): SGHTA, FQGNSA. Between the trimmed V and J ends, which lost 3 bases and 3 bases, there was a span of 11 bases. In DNA, the CDR3 is TGTGCCAGCAGCTTCGGGGGGCCCCACACCGGGGAGCTGTTTTTT. Its translation: CASSFGGPHTGELFF.

This clonotype showed up just a few times. The rearrangement links TRBV18 to TRBJ2-1; tentative D call: TRBD1 (5 bases). Germline V lookup: CDR1 KGHSH, CDR2 LQKENI. The CDR3 is made up of 15 amino acids. Between the trimmed V and J ends, which lost 0 bases and 6 bases, there was a span of 12 bases. Written as DNA, the CDR3 is TGTGCCAGCTCACCACCGCTAGGGGTAGGCAATGAGCAGTTCTTC. Translated, it gives CASSPPLGVGNEQFF. Variable domain in full (rest from reference TRBV18 and TRBJ2-1): NAGVMQNPRHLVRRRGQEARLRCSPMKGHSHVYWYRQLPEEGLKFMVYLQKENIIDESGMPKERFSAEFPKEGPSILRIQQVVRGDSAAYFCASSPPLGVGNEQFFGPGTRLTVL.

Of note for this clonotype: A junction end diverges from the germline sequence, so it may reflect a read error. The chain employs TRBV27 and TRBJ1-5; TRBD1 aligns across 7 bases. The CDR3 spans 15 residues. The germline gives CDR1 MNHEY, CDR2 SMNVEV (reference sequence). CDR3 sequence reads: CASSLTGNSDQPQHF. The CDR3, as DNA: TGTGCCAGCAGTTTGACAGGGAATAGCGATCAGCCCCAGCATTTT.

V usage is TRBV6-1 and J usage is TRBJ1-5, with 7 nucleotides matching TRBD1. The J segment lost 2 bases and the V segment lost 4 bases, leaving 8 bases of the junction unmatched. The CDR3 is 16 residues long. In germline, CDR1 is MNHNS, CDR2 SASEGT. The CDR3 nucleotides read TGTGCCAGCAGTGCGACAGGGCGAGGGGGCAATCAGCCCCAGCATTTT. Protein product: CASSATGRGGNQPQHF.

This clonotype was detected many times. V usage is TRBV24-1 and J usage is TRBJ2-3; D might be TRBD1 (6 bases). The CDR3 has 15 amino acids. The ends were cut back, 3 bases at V and 4 bases at J, with 13 bases in the middle. Germline V gene lookup returns CDR1 KGHDR and CDR2 SFDVKD. The CDR3 DNA is TGTGCCACCAGTGATACAGGGCTTAAACCAGATACGCAGTATTTT. It encodes CATSDTGLKPDTQYF.

The rearrangement links TRBV7-9 to TRBJ2-3, with 7 bases fitting TRBD2. The CDR3 runs 16 residues. Germline trimming cut 1 base from V and 1 base from J; bases unmatched to any gene: 5. Germline CDR1 and CDR2: SEHNR and FQNEAQ (reference sequence). The CDR3, as DNA: TGTGCCAGCAGCTTAGTACCGCTAGCGGGCACAGATACGCAGTATTTT. Translating it yields CASSLVPLAGTDTQYF.

This clonotype was seen at least ten times. The rearrangement uses TRBV2 and TRBJ2-1; D is possibly TRBD1 or TRBD2 (5 bases each). The CDR3 contains 14 residues. Trimming removed 11 bases from V and 9 bases from J, with 23 bases in between. Per germline, CDR1 SNHLY and CDR2 FYNNEI. CDR3 in DNA: TGTGCCGGACACCCGCGGGTGGTGTGCTGTGAGCAGTTCTTC. Its translation is CAGHPRVVCCEQFF.

The rearrangement joins TRBV11-2 to TRBJ2-1; D uncertain. The CDR3 is 11 amino acids. V lost 5 bases and J 11 bases, leaving 10 bases between the germline ends. The germline CDR1 and CDR2 sequences are SGHAT and FQNNGV. CDR3 amino acids: CASSEIMKQFF. The CDR3, as DNA: TGTGCCAGCAGCGAAATAATGAAGCAGTTCTTC.

At least ten counts were recorded for this clonotype. The chain couples TRBV18 to TRBJ2-2; D unclear. The germline CDR1 and CDR2 sequences are KGHSH and LQKENI. The CDR3 has 14 amino acids. Trimming took off 3 bases at V and 3 bases at J, with 8 bases between the two ends. As DNA, the CDR3 is TGTGCCAGCTCACCCGAGAGCTACACCGGGGAGCTGTTTTTT. Residues: CASSPESYTGELFF.

Many counts were recorded for this clonotype. J is TRBJ1-3 and V is TRBV7-9; no reliable D call. The length of the CDR3 is 15 residues. Between the trimmed V and J ends, which lost 4 bases and 0 bases, there was a span of 10 bases. Per the germline V gene, CDR1 is SEHNR and CDR2 is FQNEAQ (reference sequence). In DNA form, the CDR3 reads TGTGCCAGCAGCTCCCCAGGTGTCTCTGGAAACACCATATATTTT. Encoded protein: CASSSPGVSGNTIYF. The variable domain in full, with the rest retrieved from reference TRBV7-9 and TRBJ1-3, is DTGVSQNPRHKITKRGQNVTFRCDPISEHNRLYWYRQTLGQGPEFLTYFQNEAQLEKSRLLSDRFSAERPKGSFSTLEIQRTEQGDSAMYLCASSSPGVSGNTIYFGEGSWLTVV.

This clonotype was observed a few times. The chain joins TRBV7-9 to TRBJ2-4; TRBD1 or TRBD2 may be the D gene (5 bases each). Germline loops: CDR1 SEHNR, CDR2 FQNEAQ (reference sequence). The V end was cut by 5 bases, the J end by 0 bases, with 14 bases between. The CDR3 has 16 residues. The CDR3 region has the DNA TGTGCCAGCAGCCCCATGGGACCGGCAGCCAAAAACATTCAGTACTTC. Residues: CASSPMGPAAKNIQYF.

This clonotype was seen at least ten times. CDR3 DNA: TGTGCCAGCAGCTCGATAGCCTACAATGAGCAGTTCTTC. Residues: CASSSIAYNEQFF. J is TRBJ2-1 and V is TRBV7-8, with unresolved D. Germline lookup yields CDR1 SGHVS and CDR2 FQNEAQ. The CDR3 length is 13 residues. The V end was cut by 4 bases, the J end by 2 bases, with 6 bases between.

The J gene is TRBJ2-1, the V gene TRBV11-2, with 8 bases that match TRBD2. CDR3 length: 17 amino acids. Losses at the gene ends were 0 bases for V and 3 bases for J; bases not matched to a gene: 7. CDR1 is SGHAT, CDR2 FQNNGV, per germline. In DNA form, the CDR3 reads TGTGCCAGCAGCTTAGACCCAGCGGGGGACCTCTACAATGAGCAGTTCTTC. This sequence encodes CASSLDPAGDLYNEQFF. Complete variable domain (other parts from reference TRBV11-2 and TRBJ2-1): EAGVAQSPRYKIIEKRQSVAFWCNPISGHATLYWYQQILGQGPKLLIQFQNNGVVDDSQLPKDRFSAERLKGVDSTLKIQPAKLEDSAVYLCASSLDPAGDLYNEQFFGPGTRLTVL.

This clonotype was observed a few times. The chain couples TRBV10-3 to TRBJ2-5, with TRBD1 identical over 7 bases. Looked up from germline, CDR1 is ENHRY and CDR2 is SYGVKD. This CDR3 is built from 12 residues. J was trimmed by 3 bases and V by 10 bases; bases with no gene match: 5. For the CDR3, the DNA is TGTGCCACGTCAGACAGGGAAGAGACCCAGTACTTC. Its translation: CATSDREETQYF.

The V call is TRBV9, the J call TRBJ1-2; TRBD1 matches at 8 bases. In germline, CDR1 is SGDLS, CDR2 YYNGEE. Trimming took 4 bases from V and 1 from J; bases not matched to a gene: 6. The CDR3 loop spans 15 amino acids. As DNA, the CDR3 is TGTGCCAGCAGCCAAGGGACAGGTGGTAACTATGGCTACACCTTC. It codes for CASSQGTGGNYGYTF.

This clonotype has at least ten counts. The J gene is TRBJ2-3, the V gene TRBV27, with D possibly matching TRBD1 (6 bases). V was shortened by 5 bases and J by 2 bases, with 11 bases between the two germline ends. The CDR3 is 14 residues long. Germline CDR1 and CDR2: MNHEY and SMNVEV (reference sequence). CDR3: CASSPGQFTDTQYF. In DNA, the CDR3 is TGTGCCAGCAGTCCCGGACAGTTCACAGATACGCAGTATTTT.

The rearrangement joins TRBV11-3 to TRBJ2-5; D not certain. This CDR3 has 16 amino acids. CDR1 and CDR2 (germline): SGHNT, YENEEA. V dropped 1 base and J dropped 1 base, with 13 bases sitting between them. CDR3 DNA: TGTGCCAGCAGCTTAGTATCCCCCCCTGCCCAAGAGACCCAGTACTTC. Translating it yields CASSLVSPPAQETQYF.